Listed here are 32 T cell receptor beta chains from one sample, sequenced in a study of shared T cell receptors in the human thymus. Sequencing was performed with immunoSEQ multiplex PCR; in TCRdb, only in-frame clones are kept and a portion is missing. The sample has hundreds of thousands of clones, around 87% seen once. The sample was also reused in another study, on human thymus T cells.

Material for sequencing was thymocytes. These receptors were taken from a boy younger than two with a congenital heart defect.

The rearrangement uses TRBV4-3 and TRBJ1-2, with no clear D. Germline V gene data show CDR1 as LGHNA and CDR2 as YSLEER. V was shortened by 3 bases and J by 5 bases, with 7 bases between the two germline ends. The CDR3 is 12 amino acids. In DNA, the CDR3 is TGCGCCAGCAGCCACGGGGTATATGGCTACACCTTC. It translates to CASSHGVYGYTF.

The rearrangement joins TRBV6-1 to TRBJ1-5; D is unresolved. V lost 6 bases to trimming and J lost 1 base, with 10 bases between them. The CDR3 has 14 amino acids. The germline gives CDR1 MNHNS, CDR2 SASEGT. This CDR3 reads CASRSALSNQPQHF. In nucleotides, the CDR3 is TGTGCCAGCAGAAGCGCACTAAGCAATCAGCCCCAGCATTTT.

This chain joins TRBV28 and TRBJ1-5, with D possibly matching TRBD1 (5 bases). Trimming pared 3 bases from V and 5 bases from J, leaving 14 bases between. Germline loops: CDR1 MDHEN, CDR2 SYDVKM. The CDR3 extends over 15 amino acids. CDR3 sequence: CASSFPPDSHQPQHF. The CDR3 bases are TGTGCCAGCAGTTTCCCGCCCGACAGTCATCAGCCCCAGCATTTT.

The chain joins TRBV29-1 to TRBJ2-3; D is unclear. This CDR3 has 10 amino acids. The germline V gene has CDR1 SQVTM and CDR2 ANQGSEA. V was clipped by 4 bases and J by 6 bases, with 5 bases between them. CDR3 nucleotide sequence: TGCAGCGTTGGACATGATACGCAGTATTTT. Protein sequence: CSVGHDTQYF.

CDR3: CASSLAAWDRGRETQYF. CDR3 nucleotides: TGTGCCAGCAGCTTAGCGGCCTGGGACAGGGGGCGAGAGACCCAGTACTTC. The rearrangement uses TRBV7-9 and TRBJ2-5, with 12 bases fitting TRBD1. Trimming took 0 bases from V and 4 from J; bases not matched to a gene: 6. CDR1 is SEHNR, CDR2 FQNEAQ, per germline (reference sequence). The CDR3 loop spans 17 amino acids.

The CDR3 sequence is CASTDRVTEAFF. The CDR3 nucleotides are TGTGCCAGCACGGACAGGGTCACTGAAGCTTTCTTT. The chain is built from TRBV6-5 and TRBJ1-1; 8 nucleotides line up with TRBD1. After removal of 7 bases from V and 4 bases from J, the junction contained 2 bases not matched to a gene. The germline V gene has CDR1 MNHEY and CDR2 SVGAGI. This CDR3 has 12 amino acids.

J is TRBJ1-3 and V is TRBV28; D is perhaps TRBD1 (5 bases). Germline CDR1 and CDR2: MDHEN and SYDVKM. The CDR3 is 14 amino acids. The V end lost 6 bases, the J end lost 0 bases, and 9 bases lay between the germline ends. The CDR3 here is CASSYDSSGNTIYF. The CDR3 coding sequence is TGTGCCAGCAGCTACGACAGCTCTGGAAACACCATATATTTT.

The rearrangement links TRBV7-9 to TRBJ1-2; D uncertain. This CDR3 is built from 11 residues. Deletions cut 5 bases from V and 6 bases from J, with 7 bases between. Germline V CDR1 and CDR2: SEHNR, FQNEAQ (reference sequence). CDR3: CASSPQDGYTF. Here the CDR3 DNA reads TGTGCCAGCAGCCCGCAGGATGGCTACACCTTC.

The chain couples TRBV7-9 to TRBJ1-6; the D gene is possibly TRBD1 (5 bases). Trimming took 5 bases from V and 8 from J, leaving 10 bases between them. This CDR3 has 13 amino acids. Germline assignment: CDR1 SEHNR and CDR2 FQNEAQ (reference sequence). For the CDR3, the DNA is TGTGCCAGCAGCCCTAAGGGGCATTCACCCCTCCACTTT. Amino acids: CASSPKGHSPLHF.

The V call is TRBV5-1, the J call TRBJ2-3; TRBD2 matches 7 bases. Germline V gene lookup returns CDR1 SGHRS and CDR2 YFSETQ. CDR3 length: 17 amino acids. With 1 base clipped from V and 1 base from J, the junction kept 9 bases outside the gene matches. This chain's CDR3 is CASSLSRGRGGTDTQYF. The CDR3 DNA follows: TGCGCCAGCAGCTTGAGTCGCGGGAGAGGGGGCACAGATACGCAGTATTTT.

The V call is TRBV7-3, the J call TRBJ2-3; a possible D gene is TRBD2 (6 bases). This CDR3 contains 16 residues. Between the trimmed V and J ends, which lost 1 base and 0 bases, there was a span of 11 bases. In germline, CDR1 is SGHTA, CDR2 FQGTGA. CDR3 coding DNA: TGTGCCAGCAGCTTAAAGGGGAGGACTAGCACAGATACGCAGTATTTT. Encoded protein: CASSLKGRTSTDTQYF.

This sequence joins TRBV6-5 and TRBJ1-1; a weak D match, TRBD1 (5 bases). Between the trimmed V and J ends, which lost 7 bases and 7 bases, there was a span of 19 bases. Germline V gives CDR1 MNHEY, CDR2 SVGAGI. The CDR3 consists of 14 residues. CDR3 residues: CASTSPRQTDEAFF. In nucleotides, the CDR3 is TGTGCCAGCACTTCCCCAAGACAGACGGATGAAGCTTTCTTT.

This clone appeared a single time. The chain joins TRBV5-1 to TRBJ2-1, with 8 positions matching TRBD1. V was clipped by 4 bases and J by 3 bases; unmatched bases: 12. Germline assignment: CDR1 SGHRS and CDR2 YFSETQ. The CDR3 loop spans 17 amino acids. The CDR3 sequence is CASSTKEDRERYNEQFF. The DNA for the CDR3 is TGCGCCAGCAGCACTAAAGAGGACAGGGAACGCTACAATGAGCAGTTCTTC.

The chain combines TRBV19 with TRBJ2-1, with 15 positions matching TRBD2. This CDR3 spans 14 amino acids. The V gene's germline CDR1 is LNHDA and CDR2 SQIVND (reference sequence). The V gene end was trimmed by 8 bases and the J gene end by 8 bases; junction bases not matched to a gene: 4. The CDR3 loop reads CASARTSGGDEQFF. CDR3 DNA: TGTGCCAGTGCCAGGACTAGCGGGGGGGATGAGCAGTTCTTC.

The chain joins TRBV15 to TRBJ1-2, with D perhaps matching TRBD1 (6 bases). In germline, CDR1 is LNHNV, CDR2 YYDKDF (reference sequence). The CDR3 has 16 residues. Trimming shortened V by 0 bases and J by 8 bases, and 19 bases separated the two germline ends. The CDR3 is CATSREQVGGQEGYTF. CDR3 in DNA: TGTGCCACCAGCAGAGAACAAGTCGGGGGGCAGGAGGGCTACACCTTC.

This chain uses TRBV5-1 with TRBJ2-7; 7 bases match TRBD2. The V segment lost 3 bases and the J segment 2 bases; nucleotides outside the gene matches: 11. CDR1 and CDR2 (germline): SGHRS, YFSETQ. CDR3 size: 16 residues. CDR3 loop: CASSWRGGSVTYEQYF. CDR3 coding DNA: TGCGCCAGCAGCTGGCGGGGCGGGAGTGTGACCTACGAGCAGTACTTC.

The chain employs TRBV4-1 and TRBJ2-5, with 7 bases that match TRBD1. Germline-derived CDR1 and CDR2 are MGHRA and YSYEKL. This CDR3 contains 14 residues. Trimming took 2 bases from V and 4 from J; bases not matched to a gene: 4. The CDR3 is CASSQNHRGETQYF. The CDR3 nucleotides are TGCGCCAGCAGCCAAAACCACAGGGGAGAGACCCAGTACTTC.

The chain links TRBV6-1 to TRBJ1-5, with D hard to call. The germline V gene encodes CDR1 MNHNS and CDR2 SASEGT. The CDR3 extends over 15 amino acids. Trimming took 4 bases from V and 5 from J, leaving 15 bases between them. CDR3 in amino acids: CASSVGEVVDQPQHF. In DNA form, the CDR3 reads TGTGCCAGCAGTGTCGGGGAGGTAGTCGATCAGCCCCAGCATTTT.

The V call is TRBV19, the J call TRBJ1-1; TRBD1 aligns across 7 bases. The junction had 8 bases not matched to a gene; V was cut back by 3 bases and J by 4 bases. The CDR3 consists of 15 residues. Germline V gives CDR1 LNHDA, CDR2 SQIVND (reference sequence). The CDR3 protein is CASSISHRGATEAFF. As DNA, the CDR3 is TGTGCCAGTAGTATCAGTCACAGGGGCGCCACTGAAGCTTTCTTT.

This CDR3 reads CASSQDSPREASGPLDEQYF. The CDR3 DNA is TGTGCCAGCAGCCAAGATAGCCCCCGGGAGGCTAGCGGCCCATTGGACGAGCAGTACTTC. This rearrangement joins TRBV4-2 to TRBJ2-7, with 7 positions matching TRBD2. Germline loops: CDR1 LGHNA, CDR2 YNFKEQ. The CDR3 has 20 amino acids. With 0 bases clipped from V and 5 bases from J, the junction kept 22 bases outside the gene matches.

This sequence joins TRBV27 and TRBJ1-1; 9 nucleotides agree with TRBD1. This CDR3 has 14 amino acids. The germline CDR1 and CDR2 sequences are MNHEY and SMNVEV (reference sequence). The V and J ends lost 3 bases and 4 bases, in that order; junction bases with no gene match: 3. The CDR3: CASSLTGGSTEAFF. CDR3 coding DNA: TGTGCCAGCAGTTTGACAGGGGGGAGCACTGAAGCTTTCTTT.

This chain joins TRBV4-1 and TRBJ1-4; a weak D match, TRBD1 (5 bases). The CDR3 is made up of 16 amino acids. CDR1 and CDR2 from the germline V gene are MGHRA and YSYEKL. With 2 bases removed from V and 8 bases from J, the gap between germline ends came to 18 bases. The CDR3 DNA reads as TGCGCCAGCAGCCAAAGCGGGGGGAAAGGTCGGGAAAAACTGTTTTTT. Amino acid sequence: CASSQSGGKGREKLFF.

The chain links TRBV15 to TRBJ2-7, with 9 bases aligning to TRBD2. This CDR3 region has 19 residues. V was pared by 1 base and J by 3 bases, with 16 bases of the junction left unmatched. The germline gives CDR1 LNHNV, CDR2 YYDKDF (reference sequence). CDR3 sequence (DNA): TGTGCCACCAGCAGAGTCCCTCGGGCTAGCGGGGCGACTGGCTACGAGCAGTACTTC. This sequence encodes CATSRVPRASGATGYEQYF.

Points on this clone: The sample holds other DNA sequences that translate to the same CDR3. The rearrangement uses TRBV5-6 and TRBJ2-7; D is unresolved. CDR1 is SGHDT, CDR2 YYEEEE, per germline. The CDR3 totals 13 residues. V was pared by 2 bases and J by 3 bases, with 9 bases between. The CDR3 sequence is CASSLNTNYEQYF. The CDR3 DNA reads TGTGCCAGCAGCTTAAACACTAACTACGAGCAGTACTTC.

This sequence joins TRBV10-3 and TRBJ2-3; 12 nucleotides line up with TRBD2. With 4 bases clipped from V and 1 base from J, the junction kept 9 bases outside the gene matches. Germline CDR1 ENHRY, CDR2 SYGVKD. This CDR3 is built from 18 residues. The CDR3 bases are TGTGCCATCAGTGCCAAAGCCTGGACTAGCGGGGGCACAGATACGCAGTATTTT. Its translation is CAISAKAWTSGGTDTQYF.

This chain joins TRBV7-9 and TRBJ2-7; 11 nucleotides match TRBD2. Losses at the gene ends were 10 bases for V and 1 base for J; bases not matched to a gene: 18. CDR1 and CDR2 (germline): SEHNR, FQNEAQ (reference sequence). This CDR3 has 18 amino acids. DNA of the CDR3: TGTGCCACCTACCAAGCCTCGGGACTAGCGGAAGATTCCTACGAGCAGTACTTC. As protein: CATYQASGLAEDSYEQYF.

As regards this clone: This sample also contains other DNA sequences that code for the same CDR3. The chain links TRBV2 to TRBJ2-3; 8 bases agree with TRBD1. Germline V gene data show CDR1 as SNHLY and CDR2 as FYNNEI. The CDR3 consists of 14 residues. V lost 6 bases, J lost 4 bases, and 6 bases stayed unmatched. CDR3 coding DNA: TGTGCCAGCAGAGGACAGGGCATTGCAGATACGCAGTATTTT. This translates into CASRGQGIADTQYF.

The chain employs TRBV25-1 and TRBJ1-3, with D possibly matching TRBD1 (6 bases). CDR1 MGHDK and CDR2 SYGVNS come from the germline V gene. CDR3 length: 16 amino acids. Trimming pared 5 bases from V and 0 bases from J, leaving 14 bases between. CDR3 loop: CASSIHRDTSGNTIYF. CDR3 DNA sequence: TGTGCCAGCAGTATACACAGGGATACCTCTGGAAACACCATATATTTT.

This sequence joins TRBV6-5 and TRBJ1-1; 7 nucleotides match TRBD1. CDR1 is MNHEY and CDR2 is SVGAGI in the germline V gene. The CDR3 has 15 amino acids. The J segment lost 0 bases and the V segment lost 7 bases, leaving 8 bases of the junction unmatched. CDR3 DNA: TGTGCCAGCAAAACCTCCGGGACAGTGAACACTGAAGCTTTCTTT. Residues: CASKTSGTVNTEAFF.

The chain couples TRBV6-5 to TRBJ1-2, with TRBD1 matching 10 bases. Losses at the gene ends were 6 bases for V and 6 bases for J; bases not matched to a gene: 4. The V gene's germline CDR1 is MNHEY and CDR2 SVGAGI. The CDR3 is made up of 13 amino acids. The CDR3 DNA reads as TGTGCCAGCAGCCGACAGGGGGCGGATGGCTACACCTTC. This codes for CASSRQGADGYTF.

The chain recombines TRBV9 with TRBJ2-5; D gene uncertain. The last part of the DNA fits TRBJ2-7 better; the J call may be wrong. The CDR3 sequence is 13 residues long. Germline V gene sequence: CDR1 SGDLS, CDR2 YYNGEE. The CDR3 is CASSPSPAYEQYF. In nucleotides, the CDR3 is TGTGCCAGCAGCCCTTCGCCCGCCTACGAGCAGTACTTC.

The chain is built from TRBV30 and TRBJ1-1; TRBD1 matches 7 bases. Per germline, CDR1 GTSNPN and CDR2 SVGIG (reference sequence). This CDR3 is built from 14 residues. V lost 2 bases to trimming and J lost 7 bases; unmatched junction nucleotides: 10. The CDR3 spells CAWSRDSAPYEAFF. Here the CDR3 DNA reads TGTGCCTGGAGTCGGGACAGCGCCCCGTATGAAGCTTTCTTT.